This T cell receptor beta chain was documented in a study of shared clonotypes between healthy human individuals. Study outcomes and limitations: Investigators collected only blood, and repertoires in tissues likely differ.

Every unsorted PBMC PCR replicate was loaded with around 290 ng DNA, around 30,000 T cell genomes. With ten immunoSEQ deep assay plates, unsorted PBMC DNA underwent sequencing. Some clones are missing from TCRdb's copy, which holds only in-frame ones; the method was immunoSEQ multiplex PCR. This table holds about 480,000 clones, about 79% found once. Notes on this clone: The antigen is unknown. One end of the junction does not line up with germline, which may come from a read error.

The CDR3 extends over 14 amino acids. CDR1 MNHEY and CDR2 SMNVEV come from the germline V gene (reference sequence). The sample taken for sequencing was PBMCs. This clonotype was obtained from a woman in her 40s in good health. Some clones in this sample may be carry-over from other donors' samples. This rearrangement joins TRBV27 to TRBJ1-2, with D possibly matching TRBD1 (6 bases). CDR3 nucleotide sequence: TGTGCCAGCAGCCGGAACAGGGACGTCTATGGCCACACCTTC. This translates into CASSRNRDVYGHTF.